The next 18 T cell receptor beta chains were all read from a single sample in a study of blood T cell repertoires in COVID-19. Sequencing used immunoSEQ multiplex PCR; TCRdb keeps in-frame clones, though not all of them. The sample contains under 250,000 clones, 80% of which appear only once. Sample: peripheral blood. All receptors come from a human donor in a cohort sampled during active COVID-19.

The chain employs TRBV5-1 and TRBJ1-3; D is unclear. Trimming shortened V by 0 bases and J by 4 bases, and 14 bases separated the two germline ends. The germline CDR1 and CDR2 sequences are SGHRS and YFSETQ. The length of the CDR3 is 16 residues. In DNA form, the CDR3 reads TGCGCCAGCAGCTTGGGGCCCCTGGCCAACGGAAACACCATATATTTT. It encodes CASSLGPLANGNTIYF. The entire variable domain, with the rest obtained from reference TRBV5-1 and TRBJ1-3, is as follows: KAGVTQTPRYLIKTRGQQVTLSCSPISGHRSVSWYQQTPGQGLQFLFEYFSETQRNKGNFPGRFSGRQFSNSRSEMNVSTLELGDSALYLCASSLGPLANGNTIYFGEGSWLTVV.

This chain connects TRBV3-1 (or the pseudogene TRBV3-2) to TRBJ1-5, with D possibly matching TRBD1 (6 bases). Looked up from germline, CDR1 is LGHDT and CDR2 is YNNKEL (reference sequence). Trimming pared 3 bases from V and 6 bases from J, leaving 12 bases between. CDR3 length: 14 amino acids. The CDR3 reads CASSQGATGQPQHF. The CDR3 DNA reads as TGTGCCAGCAGCCAGGGGGCCACCGGTCAGCCCCAGCATTTT.

The V call is TRBV5-1, the J call TRBJ2-3; D is unresolved. Between the trimmed V and J ends, which lost 4 bases and 4 bases, there was a span of 10 bases. The V gene's germline CDR1 is SGHRS and CDR2 YFSETQ. The CDR3 covers 13 residues. In DNA, the CDR3 is TGCGCCAGCAGCCAGAACCAAGCAGATACGCAGTATTTT. This codes for CASSQNQADTQYF.

The genes are TRBV6-4 and TRBJ2-3; D may be TRBD1 (5 bases). Germline V gene data show CDR1 as MRHNA and CDR2 as SNTAGT. This CDR3 has 13 amino acids. Between the trimmed V and J ends, which lost 3 bases and 4 bases, there was a span of 8 bases. The CDR3 bases are TGTGCCAGCAGTGAAGGGGTATCAGATACGCAGTATTTT. The encoded protein is CASSEGVSDTQYF.

V usage is TRBV5-6 and J usage is TRBJ2-1; 8 bases align to TRBD2. With 4 bases clipped from V and 3 bases from J, the junction kept 9 bases outside the gene matches. The CDR3 is made up of 16 amino acids. From germline, CDR1 is SGHDT and CDR2 YYEEEE. DNA for the CDR3: TGTGCCAGCAGCCTCTCACTAGCGGAGCGCTACAATGAGCAGTTCTTC. It encodes CASSLSLAERYNEQFF.

The chain employs TRBV5-1 and TRBJ2-7; 9 bases map to TRBD2. Germline trimming cut 4 bases from V and 4 bases from J; bases unmatched to any gene: 9. The CDR3 extends over 15 amino acids. The germline V gene has CDR1 SGHRS and CDR2 YFSETQ. CDR3 loop: CASSRTTSGRYEQYF. CDR3 coding DNA: TGCGCCAGCAGCCGTACGACTAGCGGTAGATACGAGCAGTACTTC.

This chain connects TRBV9 to TRBJ2-5; TRBD2 might be the D (5 bases). V was clipped by 4 bases and J by 4 bases, with 14 bases between them. CDR1 is SGDLS, CDR2 YYNGEE, per germline. The CDR3 extends over 14 amino acids. The DNA of the CDR3 is TGTGCCAGCAGCCAAACTAGTGCTTCAGAGACCCAGTACTTC. Protein product: CASSQTSASETQYF.

V gene TRBV18 combines with J gene TRBJ1-5; 8 nucleotides line up with TRBD1. The germline V gene has CDR1 KGHSH and CDR2 LQKENI. CDR3 size: 14 residues. The V segment lost 6 bases and the J segment 5 bases; nucleotides outside the gene matches: 6. The CDR3: CASSLTGDDQPQHF. The CDR3 coding sequence is TGTGCCAGCTCTCTGACAGGGGACGATCAGCCCCAGCATTTT.

In its sample, this clone was seen a few times. The chain joins TRBV6-4 to TRBJ2-7; D perhaps matches TRBD1 (5 bases). The CDR3 spans 13 residues. The V and J ends lost 8 bases and 2 bases respectively, with 13 bases between them. Germline V gene sequence: CDR1 MRHNA, CDR2 SNTAGT. The CDR3 here is CASQNRYPYEQYF. In DNA, the CDR3 is TGTGCCAGCCAGAACAGGTATCCCTACGAGCAGTACTTC.

J is TRBJ1-3 and V is TRBV7-2; tentative D call: TRBD1 (5 bases). Looked up from germline, CDR1 is SGHTA and CDR2 is FQGNSA. The CDR3 loop spans 15 amino acids. The V end was cut by 5 bases, the J end by 3 bases, with 14 bases between. CDR3: CASSTWGGNGNTIYF. The CDR3 DNA is TGTGCCAGCAGCACTTGGGGGGGGAATGGAAACACCATATATTTT. Full variable domain (outside the CDR3, taken from reference TRBV7-2 and TRBJ1-3): GAGVSQSPSNKVTEKGKDVELRCDPISGHTALYWYRQSLGQGLEFLIYFQGNSAPDKSGLPSDRFSAERTGGSVSTLTIQRTQQEDSAVYLCASSTWGGNGNTIYFGEGSWLTVV.

The gene calls are TRBV11-2 and TRBJ2-5; D possibly corresponds to TRBD1 (6 bases). V lost 1 base and J 5 bases, leaving 14 bases between the germline ends. The CDR3 has 15 amino acids. CDR1 and CDR2 from the germline V gene are SGHAT and FQNNGV. The CDR3 DNA is TGTGCCAGCAGCTTAGTAGGGGGAGCGAGGGAGACCCAGTACTTC. Translating it yields CASSLVGGARETQYF.

The gene calls are TRBV11-3 and TRBJ1-1; D uncertain. V lost 0 bases and J 1 base, leaving 9 bases between the germline ends. There are 15 residues in the CDR3. Germline CDR1 is SGHNT and CDR2 is YENEEA. The CDR3 DNA follows: TGTGCCAGCAGCTTAGATTTCGGGAGGAACACTGAAGCTTTCTTT. Protein product: CASSLDFGRNTEAFF.

This chain uses TRBV28 with TRBJ1-5, with D possibly TRBD1 on 5 matching bases. This CDR3 contains 18 residues. In germline, CDR1 is MDHEN, CDR2 SYDVKM. V gave up 1 base and J gave up 6 bases, with 22 bases separating them. CDR3 DNA: TGTGCCAGCAGTTTATTGGAAGGGGCAGGAGGGACGGGTCAGCCCCAGCATTTT. Translating it yields CASSLLEGAGGTGQPQHF.

The J gene is TRBJ2-5, the V gene TRBV10-3, with no clear D. The CDR3 has 14 residues. Germline values: CDR1 ENHRY, CDR2 SYGVKD. Trimming took off 4 bases at V and 2 bases at J, with 11 bases between the two ends. The CDR3 bases are TGTGCCATCAGTGTGGGTACAGTGCAAGAGACCCAGTACTTC. Translating gives CAISVGTVQETQYF.

The chain uses TRBV5-1 and TRBJ2-7; D is possibly TRBD1 (6 bases). The CDR3 is 13 amino acids. V lost 4 bases and J lost 4, with 12 bases in between. Germline V CDR1 and CDR2: SGHRS, YFSETQ. CDR3 in amino acids: CASSIQGYYEQYF. For the CDR3, the DNA is TGCGCCAGCAGCATACAGGGATATTACGAGCAGTACTTC.

The chain couples TRBV28 to TRBJ2-2; a weak D match, TRBD1 (6 bases). Per germline, CDR1 MDHEN and CDR2 SYDVKM. Trimming took off 6 bases at V and 3 bases at J, with 17 bases between the two ends. The CDR3 length is 16 residues. The CDR3 sequence: CASSYPRGEDTGELFF. CDR3 in DNA: TGTGCCAGCAGCTACCCCAGGGGAGAGGACACCGGGGAGCTGTTTTTT.

The J gene is TRBJ1-5, the V gene TRBV28, with 9 positions matching TRBD1. The germline V gene has CDR1 MDHEN and CDR2 SYDVKM. This CDR3 region has 16 residues. Losses at the gene ends were 3 bases for V and 2 bases for J; bases not matched to a gene: 5. CDR3 amino acids: CASSFLDRGGNQPQHF. The CDR3 region has the DNA TGTGCCAGCAGTTTCCTGGACAGGGGAGGCAATCAGCCCCAGCATTTT. Full variable domain (rest looked up from reference TRBV28 and TRBJ1-5): DVKVTQSSRYLVKRTGEKVFLECVQDMDHENMFWYRQDPGLGLRLIYFSYDVKMKEKGDIPEGYSVSREKKERFSLILESASTNQTSMYLCASSFLDRGGNQPQHFGDGTRLSIL.

The table lists this clone with a count of one. The J gene is TRBJ1-6, the V gene TRBV12-3 or TRBV12-4; D might be TRBD1 (6 bases). V was pared by 7 bases and J by 8 bases, with 12 bases between. The CDR3 totals 13 residues. The CDR3 here is CASTNQGYSPLHF. The CDR3 DNA is TGTGCCAGCACCAATCAGGGGTATTCACCCCTCCACTTT.